Listed below are T cell receptor beta chains from one sample, sequenced in a study of T cell changes during pregnancy in multiple sclerosis. TCRdb keeps only in-frame clones here, not all; method: immunoSEQ multiplex PCR. The sample holds 68,000 or so clones, about 92% seen once. The input for sequencing was peripheral blood, taken in the second trimester of pregnancy. Receptors originate from a female donor in good health, enrolled as a control in a pregnancy study. The CDR3 runs from the conserved cysteine through the conserved F or W. The D gene is left open where the match is weak. Some rows mark clone size as missing; the rest say once, few, many or name a class of expanded clone.

v_call: TRBV6-4
d_call: TRBD1
clone_size: -
j_call: TRBJ2-1
cdr3_aa: CASSGGQGDYNEQFF
cdr3_nt: TGTGCCAGCAGTGGAGGACAGGGAGATTACAATGAGCAGTTCTTC

v_call: TRBV6-4
d_call: TRBD1
clone_size: -
j_call: TRBJ1-5
cdr3_aa: CASSPTGGGNQPQHF
cdr3_nt: TGTGCCAGCAGTCCGACAGGGGGGGGCAATCAGCCCCAGCATTTT

v_call: TRBV4-1
d_call: -
clone_size: -
j_call: TRBJ2-7
cdr3_aa: CASSQDISQASYEQYF
cdr3_nt: TGCGCCAGCAGCCAAGATATCTCCCAGGCTTCCTACGAGCAGTACTTC

v_call: TRBV19
d_call: -
clone_size: -
j_call: TRBJ1-1
cdr3_aa: CASNRDQTRNTEAFF
cdr3_nt: TGTGCCAGTAATCGAGACCAGACTCGGAACACTGAAGCTTTCTTT

v_call: TRBV2
d_call: TRBD2
clone_size: -
j_call: TRBJ2-1
cdr3_aa: CASSRIAGRPGAYNEQFF
cdr3_nt: TGTGCCAGCAGCAGGATAGCGGGAAGGCCCGGGGCCTACAATGAGCAGTTCTTC

v_call: TRBV7-2
d_call: -
clone_size: once
j_call: TRBJ1-4
cdr3_aa: CASSLAAGNEKLFF
cdr3_nt: TGTGCCAGCAGCTTAGCGGCAGGGAATGAAAAACTGTTTTTT

v_call: TRBV19
d_call: -
clone_size: -
j_call: TRBJ1-4
cdr3_aa: CASSRTAEKLFF
cdr3_nt: TGTGCCAGTAGTAGGACAGCCGAAAAACTGTTTTTT

v_call: TRBV6-1
d_call: -
clone_size: -
j_call: TRBJ1-3
cdr3_aa: CASSEALGGAAGNTIYF
cdr3_nt: TGTGCCAGCAGTGAAGCATTGGGGGGGGCAGCTGGAAACACCATATATTTT

v_call: TRBV6-1
d_call: -
clone_size: -
j_call: TRBJ2-1
cdr3_aa: CASSLHNPDRNEQFF
cdr3_nt: TGTGCCAGCAGTTTACATAATCCCGACAGAAATGAGCAGTTCTTC

v_call: TRBV5-1
d_call: -
clone_size: once
j_call: TRBJ1-3
cdr3_aa: CASSFSSGLEAGNTIYF
cdr3_nt: TGCGCCAGCAGCTTCTCATCGGGCCTGGAGGCCGGAAACACCATATATTTT

v_call: TRBV28
d_call: -
clone_size: -
j_call: TRBJ2-6
cdr3_aa: CASSRSVSGANVLTF
cdr3_nt: TGTGCCAGCAGCCGTTCTGTCTCTGGGGCCAACGTCCTGACTTTC

v_call: TRBV5-1
d_call: TRBD1
clone_size: -
j_call: TRBJ1-2
cdr3_aa: CASSSGTGGYGYTF
cdr3_nt: TGCGCCAGCAGCTCCGGGACAGGGGGCTATGGCTACACCTTC

v_call: TRBV28
d_call: -
clone_size: -
j_call: TRBJ2-1
cdr3_aa: CASLSRGLPYNEQFF
cdr3_nt: TGTGCCAGCCTATCTCGAGGACTACCCTACAATGAGCAGTTCTTC

v_call: TRBV2
d_call: TRBD2
clone_size: -
j_call: TRBJ2-7
cdr3_aa: CASSGRGTAGVRYF
cdr3_nt: TGTGCCAGCAGCGGGAGGGGGACTGCCGGAGTGAGGTACTTC

v_call: TRBV9
d_call: TRBD2
clone_size: -
j_call: TRBJ2-7
cdr3_aa: CASSVGGLGSYYEQYF
cdr3_nt: TGTGCCAGCAGCGTTGGAGGACTAGGGAGTTACTACGAGCAGTACTTC

v_call: TRBV18
d_call: TRBD1
clone_size: -
j_call: TRBJ1-5
cdr3_aa: CASSPGGQDNQPQHF
cdr3_nt: TGTGCCAGCTCACCAGGAGGACAGGACAATCAGCCCCAGCATTTT

v_call: TRBV21-1
d_call: -
clone_size: -
j_call: TRBJ1-3
cdr3_aa: CASRGDRAGNTIYF
cdr3_nt: TGTGCCAGCAGGGGGGACAGGGCTGGAAACACCATATATTTT

v_call: TRBV6-6
d_call: TRBD1
clone_size: -
j_call: TRBJ2-7
cdr3_aa: CASSYAGQGHEQYF
cdr3_nt: TGTGCCAGCAGTTACGCCGGACAGGGACACGAGCAGTACTTC

v_call: TRBV6-4
d_call: TRBD2
clone_size: few
j_call: TRBJ2-1
cdr3_aa: CASSASGGGDEQFF
cdr3_nt: TGTGCCAGCAGTGCTAGCGGGGGAGGAGATGAGCAGTTCTTC

v_call: TRBV23-1
d_call: -
clone_size: -
j_call: TRBJ1-5
cdr3_aa: CASSRNRLLPLYQPQHF
cdr3_nt: TGCGCCAGCAGTCGGAACAGGCTCCTTCCCCTTTATCAGCCCCAGCATTTT

v_call: TRBV5-1
d_call: TRBD2
clone_size: -
j_call: TRBJ2-7
cdr3_aa: CASSLGTSGFYEQYF
cdr3_nt: TGCGCCAGCAGCTTGGGGACTAGCGGGTTTTACGAGCAGTACTTC

v_call: TRBV21-1
d_call: -
clone_size: -
j_call: TRBJ2-7
cdr3_aa: CASSTRGLAGGHHEQYF
cdr3_nt: TGTGCCAGCAGCACGAGGGGACTAGCGGGAGGGCATCACGAGCAGTACTTC

v_call: TRBV7-8
d_call: -
clone_size: -
j_call: TRBJ2-7
cdr3_aa: CASSLRDTYYEQYF
cdr3_nt: TGTGCCAGCAGCTTACGGGACACCTACTACGAGCAGTACTTC

v_call: TRBV6-1
d_call: TRBD1
clone_size: -
j_call: TRBJ2-7
cdr3_aa: CASSKTGSSYEQYF
cdr3_nt: TGTGCCAGCAGTAAGACAGGGAGCTCCTACGAGCAGTACTTC

v_call: TRBV9
d_call: -
clone_size: -
j_call: TRBJ2-5
cdr3_aa: CASSVGWGGQETQYF
cdr3_nt: TGTGCCAGCAGCGTAGGGTGGGGCGGCCAAGAGACCCAGTACTTC

v_call: TRBV6-5
d_call: -
clone_size: -
j_call: TRBJ2-5
cdr3_aa: CASSYSGLTQETQYF
cdr3_nt: TGTGCCAGCAGTTACTCAGGACTGACACAAGAGACCCAGTACTTC

v_call: TRBV25-1
d_call: -
clone_size: -
j_call: TRBJ2-5
cdr3_aa: CASSESGTRSETQYF
cdr3_nt: TGTGCCAGCAGTGAATCGGGAACTAGGAGCGAGACCCAGTACTTC

v_call: TRBV28
d_call: -
clone_size: once
j_call: TRBJ2-7
cdr3_aa: CASTNSGHYEQYF
cdr3_nt: TGTGCCAGCACCAATAGCGGCCACTACGAGCAGTACTTC